Following are 22 T cell receptor beta chains from one sample sequenced in a study of OX40 agonist ivuxolimab in advanced cancers. Method: immunoSEQ multiplex PCR; TCRdb's copy keeps in-frame clones and lacks some. The sample consists of 77,000 or so clones, roughly 88% of them appearing once. The sequencing here drew on CD4+ or CD8+ T cells sorted from blood, taken in a trial of the OX40 agonist ivuxolimab. The origin of the receptors is an adult with an advanced solid tumor such as melanoma, head and neck, liver or kidney cancer.

This chain connects TRBV28 to TRBJ2-7, with 16 bases identical to TRBD2. CDR3 length: 19 amino acids. The ends lost 5 bases at V and 3 bases at J; junction bases unmatched: 13. The germline V gene encodes CDR1 MDHEN and CDR2 SYDVKM. In DNA form, the CDR3 reads TGTGCCAGCAGTACCGAACCGGGACTAGCGGGGGGGCGGGTCTACGAGCAGTACTTC. Its translation is CASSTEPGLAGGRVYEQYF. Complete variable domain (other parts from reference TRBV28 and TRBJ2-7): DVKVTQSSRYLVKRTGEKVFLECVQDMDHENMFWYRQDPGLGLRLIYFSYDVKMKEKGDIPEGYSVSREKKERFSLILESASTNQTSMYLCASSTEPGLAGGRVYEQYFGPGTRLTVT.

The sample holds one count of this clone. The chain uses TRBV5-1 and TRBJ2-1; 8 bases line up with TRBD2. The V segment lost 0 bases and the J segment 3 bases; nucleotides outside the gene matches: 2. Germline CDR1 reads SGHRS; CDR2 reads YFSETQ. The CDR3 is made up of 15 amino acids. The CDR3 protein is CASSLASGYYNEQFF. CDR3 DNA sequence: TGCGCCAGCAGCTTGGCTAGCGGGTACTACAATGAGCAGTTCTTC.

This clone was counted once. The V and J genes are TRBV28 and TRBJ1-6, with TRBD1 matching over 7 bases. V lost 3 bases to trimming and J lost 7 bases; unmatched junction nucleotides: 3. The CDR3 is 14 amino acids. The germline V gene encodes CDR1 MDHEN and CDR2 SYDVKM. The DNA of the CDR3 is TGTGCCAGCAGTTTGGGACAGCTCAATTCACCCCTCCACTTT. Protein: CASSLGQLNSPLHF.

The CDR3 reads CASGEGYETFF. DNA for the CDR3: TGTGCCAGCGGGGAGGGGTACGAGACTTTCTTT. The chain uses TRBV6-6 and TRBJ1-1, with D possibly matching TRBD1 (5 bases). Per the germline V gene, CDR1 is MNHNY and CDR2 is SVGAGI (reference sequence). There are 11 residues in the CDR3. Trimming took 8 bases from V and 12 from J, leaving 16 bases between them.

A single count supports this clone. The chain is built from TRBV2 and TRBJ2-2; tentatively, D is TRBD1 or TRBD2 (5 bases each). This CDR3 comprises 15 residues. V shed 5 bases and J shed 2 bases, with 12 bases lying between them. Germline CDR1 and CDR2: SNHLY and FYNNEI. The CDR3 protein is CASSTQGVNTGELFF. Written as DNA, the CDR3 is TGTGCCAGCAGTACTCAGGGAGTAAACACCGGGGAGCTGTTTTTT.

V is TRBV29-1 and J is TRBJ2-2; D is ambiguous. The length of the CDR3 is 13 residues. V gave up 7 bases and J gave up 1 base, with 10 bases separating them. From germline, CDR1 is SQVTM and CDR2 ANQGSEA. CDR3 bases: TGCAGCGCCAATTCTGGGAACACCGGGGAGCTGTTTTTT. Translating it yields CSANSGNTGELFF.

This sequence joins TRBV5-6 and TRBJ2-1; 7 nucleotides align to TRBD2. This CDR3 region has 15 residues. The J segment lost 5 bases and the V segment lost 2 bases, leaving 7 bases of the junction unmatched. Germline V lookup: CDR1 SGHDT, CDR2 YYEEEE. This CDR3 is CASSFVGGGNNEQFF. DNA for the CDR3: TGTGCCAGCAGCTTTGTTGGGGGAGGGAACAATGAGCAGTTCTTC.

The chain carries TRBV7-2 and TRBJ2-3; possibly TRBD1 for D (5 bases). Trimming left V 0 bases short and J 3 bases short, with 19 bases between. The length of the CDR3 is 18 residues. In germline, CDR1 is SGHTA, CDR2 FQGNSA. The CDR3 bases are TGTGCCAGCAGCTTAGCGGGTCTAGGACAAGGGCATACAGATACGCAGTATTTT. Translated, it gives CASSLAGLGQGHTDTQYF.

The genes are TRBV4-2 and TRBJ1-1; the match to TRBD1 covers 7 bases. J lost 0 bases, V lost 1 base, and 2 bases had no gene match. CDR1 is LGHNA, CDR2 YNFKEQ, per germline. The CDR3 loop spans 15 amino acids. For the CDR3, the DNA is TGTGCCAGCAGCCAAGGACAGGGTCTGAACACTGAAGCTTTCTTT. Its protein is CASSQGQGLNTEAFF.

The rearrangement joins TRBV19 to TRBJ1-6; D gene ambiguous. The germline V gene encodes CDR1 LNHDA and CDR2 SQIVND (reference sequence). This CDR3 has 17 residues. V dropped 4 bases and J dropped 10 bases, with 23 bases sitting between them. DNA of the CDR3: TGTGCCAGTAGTACCCCCCCGATGAGAGGCAGAGAATCACCCCTCCACTTT. Protein: CASSTPPMRGRESPLHF.

The chain couples TRBV7-2 to TRBJ2-3; TRBD2 aligns across 10 bases. The germline V gene has CDR1 SGHTA and CDR2 FQGNSA. The CDR3 has 16 residues. The V and J ends lost 4 bases and 7 bases, in that order; junction bases with no gene match: 11. The CDR3 DNA is TGTGCCAGCAGCTCCCAAACTAGCGGGAAGACATATACGCAGTATTTT. Amino acids: CASSSQTSGKTYTQYF.

The V gene is TRBV7-8, the J gene TRBJ1-1, with D perhaps TRBD1 (5 bases). CDR3 length equals 14 residues. V was trimmed by 7 bases and J by 1 base, leaving 13 bases between them. Germline V gene sequence: CDR1 SGHVS, CDR2 FQNEAQ. The CDR3 spells CASNSLRGNTEAFF. CDR3 nucleotide sequence: TGTGCCAGCAACTCACTTAGGGGGAACACTGAAGCTTTCTTT.

This clone appeared a single time. The rearrangement joins TRBV18 to TRBJ2-7; D is unclear. Trimming removed 3 bases from V and 3 bases from J, with 6 bases in between. Germline V gene data show CDR1 as KGHSH and CDR2 as LQKENI. This CDR3 is built from 12 residues. The CDR3 DNA reads TGTGCCAGCTCACCCCTAAGCTACGAGCAGTACTTC. It specifies CASSPLSYEQYF.

V and J are TRBV15 and TRBJ2-7; D gene uncertain. The germline V and J ends were trimmed by 1 base and 2 bases, with 9 bases remaining between them. Germline V gives CDR1 LNHNV, CDR2 YYDKDF (reference sequence). The CDR3 contains 14 residues. The CDR3: CATSRAPTTYEQYF. The DNA of the CDR3 is TGTGCCACCAGCAGAGCCCCAACCACCTACGAGCAGTACTTC.

The rearrangement links TRBV11-2 to TRBJ1-1; 7 bases map to TRBD1. CDR1 and CDR2 from the germline V gene are SGHAT and FQNNGV. This CDR3 is 17 amino acids long. V shed 2 bases, J shed 6 bases, and the junction held 15 bases outside the gene matches. CDR3 sequence (DNA): TGTGCCAGCAGCTTATCTTTAATTCAGGGGGGTTTGGCTGAAGCTTTCTTT. It codes for CASSLSLIQGGLAEAFF.

This chain uses TRBV7-3 with TRBJ2-5; D gene unclear. Trimming took off 5 bases at V and 4 bases at J, with 14 bases between the two ends. Germline CDR1 reads SGHTA; CDR2 reads FQGTGA. CDR3 length: 14 amino acids. The CDR3 DNA reads TGTGCCAGCAGCAGTGGGTTCCAAGGAGAGACCCAGTACTTC. Its protein product is CASSSGFQGETQYF.

The chain employs TRBV7-9 and TRBJ2-1; either TRBD1 or TRBD2 may fit D (5 bases each). The CDR3 runs 15 residues. Germline V gene lookup returns CDR1 SEHNR and CDR2 FQNEAQ (reference sequence). Trimming removed 8 bases from V and 4 bases from J, with 18 bases in between. This CDR3 is CASSPGASTYNEQFF. CDR3 nucleotides: TGTGCCAGCTCCCCCGGGGCTAGTACTTACAATGAGCAGTTCTTC. Full variable domain (rest looked up from reference TRBV7-9 and TRBJ2-1): DTGVSQNPRHKITKRGQNVTFRCDPISEHNRLYWYRQTLGQGPEFLTYFQNEAQLEKSRLLSDRFSAERPKGSFSTLEIQRTEQGDSAMYLCASSPGASTYNEQFFGPGTRLTVL.

The chain is built from TRBV7-9 and TRBJ1-1, with D unclear. Germline-derived CDR1 and CDR2 are SEHNR and FQNEAQ (reference sequence). The CDR3 sequence is 11 residues long. Trimming took 5 bases from V and 7 from J, leaving 8 bases between them. For the CDR3, the DNA is TGTGCCAGCAGCAATCAAGGTGAAGCTTTCTTT. This sequence encodes CASSNQGEAFF.

This chain joins TRBV11-2 and TRBJ2-1; no clear D. The CDR3 covers 15 residues. Trimming removed 3 bases from V and 0 bases from J, with 9 bases in between. Germline CDR1 SGHAT, CDR2 FQNNGV. CDR3 sequence (DNA): TGTGCCAGCAGCTTGGACCTTAGCTCCTACAATGAGCAGTTCTTC. It is translated as CASSLDLSSYNEQFF. The complete variable domain, with remaining parts taken from reference TRBV11-2 and TRBJ2-1, reads EAGVAQSPRYKIIEKRQSVAFWCNPISGHATLYWYQQILGQGPKLLIQFQNNGVVDDSQLPKDRFSAERLKGVDSTLKIQPAKLEDSAVYLCASSLDLSSYNEQFFGPGTRLTVL.

The rearrangement uses TRBV28 and TRBJ2-5; perhaps TRBD2 as D (7 bases). The DNA end favors TRBJ2-7, so the J call may be wrong. This CDR3 is built from 13 residues. Germline V CDR1 and CDR2: MDHEN, SYDVKM. The CDR3 DNA sequence: TGTGCCAGCAGTTCCGGGGGGCTCTACGAGCAGTACTTC. This translates into CASSSGGLYEQYF.

The V gene is TRBV28, the J gene TRBJ1-5, with D unresolved. The CDR3 totals 15 residues. V gave up 3 bases and J gave up 3 bases, with 12 bases separating them. Per germline, CDR1 MDHEN and CDR2 SYDVKM. CDR3 bases: TGTGCCAGCAGTTTCAGTGCGGGGATCAATCAGCCCCAGCATTTT. This gives the protein CASSFSAGINQPQHF.

The V and J genes are TRBV14 and TRBJ2-2, with D possibly TRBD2 on 5 matching bases. This CDR3 is 16 amino acids long. From germline, CDR1 is SGHDN and CDR2 FVKESK. V was pared by 1 base and J by 0 bases, with 9 bases between. In DNA, the CDR3 is TGTGCCAGCAGCCAAGGGGCGGGCCCGAACACCGGGGAGCTGTTTTTT. The encoded protein is CASSQGAGPNTGELFF.